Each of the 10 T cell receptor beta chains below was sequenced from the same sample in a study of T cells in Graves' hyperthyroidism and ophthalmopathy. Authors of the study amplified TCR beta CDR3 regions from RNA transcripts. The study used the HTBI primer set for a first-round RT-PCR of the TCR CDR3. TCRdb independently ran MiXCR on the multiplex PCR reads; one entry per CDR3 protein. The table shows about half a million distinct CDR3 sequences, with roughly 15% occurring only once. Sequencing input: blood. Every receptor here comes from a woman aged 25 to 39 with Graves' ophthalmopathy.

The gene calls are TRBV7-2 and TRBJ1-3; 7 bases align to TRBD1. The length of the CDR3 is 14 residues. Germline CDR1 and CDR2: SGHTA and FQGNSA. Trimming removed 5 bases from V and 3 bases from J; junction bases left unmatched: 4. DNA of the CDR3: TGTGCCAGCAGCGGGGACAGTGTTGGAAACACCATATATTTT. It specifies CASSGDSVGNTIYF.

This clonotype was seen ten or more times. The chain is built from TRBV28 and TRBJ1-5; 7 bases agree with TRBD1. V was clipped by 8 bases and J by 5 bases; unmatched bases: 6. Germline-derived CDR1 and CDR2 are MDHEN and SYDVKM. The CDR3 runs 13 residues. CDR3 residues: CASRGQDDQPQHF. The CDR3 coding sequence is TGTGCCAGCCGAGGACAGGATGATCAGCCCCAGCATTTT.

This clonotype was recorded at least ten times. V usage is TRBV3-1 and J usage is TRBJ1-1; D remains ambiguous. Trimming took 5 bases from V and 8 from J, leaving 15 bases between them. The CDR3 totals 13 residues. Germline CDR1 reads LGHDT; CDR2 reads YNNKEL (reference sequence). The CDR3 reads CASSSGTRREAFF. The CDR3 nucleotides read TGTGCCAGCAGCTCAGGAACGCGGCGGGAAGCTTTCTTT.

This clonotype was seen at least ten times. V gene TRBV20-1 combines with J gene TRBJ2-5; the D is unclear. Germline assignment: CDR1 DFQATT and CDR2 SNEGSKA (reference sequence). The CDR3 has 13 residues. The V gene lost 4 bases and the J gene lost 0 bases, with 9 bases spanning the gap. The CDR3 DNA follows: TGCAGTGCTACGGCAGGCAACCAAGAGACCCAGTACTTC. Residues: CSATAGNQETQYF.

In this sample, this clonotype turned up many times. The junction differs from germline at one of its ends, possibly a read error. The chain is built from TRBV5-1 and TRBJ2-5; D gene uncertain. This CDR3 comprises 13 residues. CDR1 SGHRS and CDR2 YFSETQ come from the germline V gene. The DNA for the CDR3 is TGTGCCAGCAGTTGGACGGTTCAAGAGACCCAGTACTTC. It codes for CASSWTVQETQYF.

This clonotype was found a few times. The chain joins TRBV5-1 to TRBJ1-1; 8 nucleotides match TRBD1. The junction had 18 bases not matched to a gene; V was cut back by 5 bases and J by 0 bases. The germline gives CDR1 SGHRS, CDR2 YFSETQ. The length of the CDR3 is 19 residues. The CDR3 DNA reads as TGCGCCAGCAGGGATAGGGTTTTCTCCAGGACAGGGATGAACACTGAAGCTTTCTTT. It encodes CASRDRVFSRTGMNTEAFF.

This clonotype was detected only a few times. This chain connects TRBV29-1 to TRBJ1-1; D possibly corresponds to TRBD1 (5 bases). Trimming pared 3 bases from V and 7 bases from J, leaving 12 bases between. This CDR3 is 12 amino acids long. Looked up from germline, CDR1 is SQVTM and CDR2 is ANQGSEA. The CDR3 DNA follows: TGCAGCGTTGAGCCCACAGGCTATGAAGCTTTCTTT. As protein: CSVEPTGYEAFF.

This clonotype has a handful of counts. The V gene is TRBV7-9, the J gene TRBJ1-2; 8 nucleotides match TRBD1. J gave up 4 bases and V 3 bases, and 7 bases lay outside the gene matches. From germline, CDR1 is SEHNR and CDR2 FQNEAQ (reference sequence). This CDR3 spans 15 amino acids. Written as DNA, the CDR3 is TGTGCCAGCAGCTTTCGCGGACAGGGAGGCTATGGCTACACCTTC. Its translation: CASSFRGQGGYGYTF. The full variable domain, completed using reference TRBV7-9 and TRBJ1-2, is DTGVSQNPRHKITKRGQNVTFRCDPISEHNRLYWYRQTLGQGPEFLTYFQNEAQLEKSRLLSDRFSAERPKGSFSTLEIQRTEQGDSAMYLCASSFRGQGGYGYTFGSGTRLTVV.

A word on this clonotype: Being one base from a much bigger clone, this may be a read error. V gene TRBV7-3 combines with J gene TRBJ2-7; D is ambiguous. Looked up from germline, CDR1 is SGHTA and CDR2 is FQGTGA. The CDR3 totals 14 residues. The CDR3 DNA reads TGTGCCAGCAGCCCCATCATAGGGCCCTACGGGCAGTACTTC. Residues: CASSPIIGPYGQYF.

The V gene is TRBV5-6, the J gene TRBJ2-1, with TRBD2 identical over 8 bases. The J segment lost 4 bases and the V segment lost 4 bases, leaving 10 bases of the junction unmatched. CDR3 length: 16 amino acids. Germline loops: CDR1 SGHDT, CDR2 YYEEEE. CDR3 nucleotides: TGTGCCAGCAGCGTAGTAGCTCTAGCGGGTTACAATGAGCAGTTCTTC. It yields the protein CASSVVALAGYNEQFF. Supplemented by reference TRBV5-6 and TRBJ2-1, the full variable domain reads DAGVTQSPTHLIKTRGQQVTLRCSPKSGHDTVSWYQQALGQGPQFIFQYYEEEERQRGNFPDRFSGHQFPNYSSELNVNALLLGDSALYLCASSVVALAGYNEQFFGPGTRLTVL.